The 26 T cell receptor beta chains below all came from one sample that was sequenced in a study of cytomegalovirus exposure and HLA in healthy donors. Assay used: immunoSEQ multiplex PCR; TCRdb lists only in-frame clones, some missing. The sample gives some 170,000 clones, about 89% of which show up once; roughly 3% is in the top ten. The sequenced material came from PBMCs. Receptors originate from a man between 18 and 35 years old in good health and CMV-seropositive.

The chain uses TRBV28 and TRBJ2-3, with 7 bases aligning to TRBD2. The germline V gene has CDR1 MDHEN and CDR2 SYDVKM. V shed 5 bases, J shed 3 bases, and the junction held 11 bases outside the gene matches. The CDR3 consists of 16 residues. The CDR3 nucleotides are TGTGCCAGCAGTGACGCTAGCGGCCCGTGGACAGATACGCAGTATTTT. Translated, it gives CASSDASGPWTDTQYF.

This clone occurred once. The chain uses TRBV29-1 and TRBJ2-3; 7 bases map to TRBD2. This CDR3 is built from 14 residues. Germline V gene sequence: CDR1 SQVTM, CDR2 ANQGSEA. Trimming at V came to 5 bases and at J to 1 base, leaving 6 bases not matched to a gene. The chain's CDR3 is CSVITSARTDTQYF. DNA of the CDR3: TGCAGCGTTATTACTAGCGCCCGCACAGATACGCAGTATTTT.

The CDR3 region is CASSVGTTRTQYF. CDR3 coding DNA: TGTGCCAGCAGCGTCGGGACTACGCGGACCCAGTACTTC. The rearrangement links TRBV9 to TRBJ2-5; 7 bases align to TRBD2. Germline lookup yields CDR1 SGDLS and CDR2 YYNGEE. Unmatched junction bases numbered 5, after V lost 2 bases and J lost 7 bases. CDR3 size: 13 residues.

The chain joins TRBV6-5 to TRBJ1-2; a possible D gene is TRBD1 (5 bases). Trimming removed 4 bases from V and 8 bases from J, with 17 bases in between. The CDR3 spans 14 residues. Germline assignment: CDR1 MNHEY and CDR2 SVGAGI. CDR3 protein: CASSFTQPRGGYTF. The CDR3 coding sequence is TGTGCCAGCAGTTTCACACAGCCACGGGGGGGCTACACCTTC.

This chain links TRBV9 with TRBJ1-2; D is perhaps TRBD1 (6 bases). V gave up 5 bases and J gave up 2 bases, with 13 bases separating them. Germline values: CDR1 SGDLS, CDR2 YYNGEE. The CDR3 extends over 14 amino acids. The CDR3 DNA reads as TGTGCCAGCAGGGGGGGGGCGCTGAACTATGGCTACACCTTC. The encoded protein is CASRGGALNYGYTF. Drawing the rest from reference TRBV9 and TRBJ1-2, the complete variable domain is DSGVTQTPKHLITATGQRVTLRCSPRSGDLSVYWYQQSLDQGLQFLIQYYNGEERAKGNILERFSAQQFPDLHSELNLSSLELGDSALYFCASRGGALNYGYTFGSGTRLTVV.

The V gene is TRBV5-6, the J gene TRBJ2-2, with D perhaps matching TRBD1 (6 bases). In germline, CDR1 is SGHDT, CDR2 YYEEEE. With 3 bases removed from V and 6 bases from J, the gap between germline ends came to 15 bases. This CDR3 spans 15 amino acids. The CDR3 reads CASSSGVWAPGELFF. The CDR3 DNA is TGTGCCAGCAGCTCAGGGGTGTGGGCTCCCGGGGAGCTGTTTTTT.

The chain has TRBV5-1 and TRBJ2-1; possibly TRBD2 for D (5 bases). The CDR3 is made up of 15 amino acids. Trimming pared 4 bases from V and 3 bases from J, leaving 14 bases between. Germline V gives CDR1 SGHRS, CDR2 YFSETQ. The CDR3 sequence: CASSLNGELYNEQFF. The DNA of the CDR3 is TGCGCCAGCAGCCTTAATGGGGAGCTCTACAATGAGCAGTTCTTC.

The rearrangement links TRBV9 to TRBJ1-2; 7 bases align to TRBD1. V shed 3 bases, J shed 6 bases, and the junction held 5 bases outside the gene matches. This CDR3 is 13 amino acids long. Germline V gene sequence: CDR1 SGDLS, CDR2 YYNGEE. The CDR3 sequence: CASSARQGDGYTF. The DNA of the CDR3 is TGTGCCAGCAGCGCGCGACAGGGCGATGGCTACACCTTC.

This clone was counted a few times. V and J are TRBV6-5 and TRBJ1-1; 8 bases match TRBD1. The V and J ends lost 6 bases and 1 base, in that order; junction bases with no gene match: 4. The length of the CDR3 is 14 residues. In germline, CDR1 is MNHEY, CDR2 SVGAGI. The DNA of the CDR3 is TGTGCCAGCAGATTGACAGGGGCGAACACTGAAGCTTTCTTT. Its translation is CASRLTGANTEAFF.

This chain links TRBV13 with TRBJ2-1; tentative D call: TRBD1 (8 bases). Trimming cost V 6 bases and J 7 bases, with 22 bases left between them. The CDR3 runs 16 residues. From germline, CDR1 is PRHDT and CDR2 FYEKMQ (reference sequence). This CDR3 reads CASRTGEGAISNEQFF. In nucleotides, the CDR3 is TGTGCCAGCAGGACAGGGGAGGGGGCAATTTCGAATGAGCAGTTCTTC.

The chain carries TRBV9 and TRBJ1-6; the D gene is possibly TRBD1 (5 bases). Germline-derived CDR1 and CDR2 are SGDLS and YYNGEE. The CDR3 length is 15 residues. Between the trimmed V and J ends, which lost 3 bases and 10 bases, there was a span of 17 bases. As DNA, the CDR3 is TGTGCCAGCAGCGCTGGTAGGGGATTTGTCTCACCCCTCCACTTT. Encoded protein: CASSAGRGFVSPLHF.

CDR3 amino acids: CASSLGKRTGPSSYEQYF. The CDR3 nucleotides are TGTGCCAGCAGCTTAGGCAAGAGGACAGGGCCCAGCTCCTACGAGCAGTACTTC. The chain recombines TRBV7-2 with TRBJ2-7, with TRBD1 matching over 8 bases. Per the germline V gene, CDR1 is SGHTA and CDR2 is FQGNSA. After removal of 1 base from V and 0 bases from J, the junction contained 11 bases not matched to a gene. The CDR3 is 18 amino acids.

The J gene is TRBJ1-3, the V gene TRBV9, with 11 nucleotides matching TRBD1. CDR1 SGDLS and CDR2 YYNGEE come from the germline V gene. The CDR3 has 15 amino acids. V dropped 3 bases and J dropped 2; count of bases not matched to a gene: 1. CDR3 bases: TGTGCCAGCAGCGCGGACAGGGGGCCTGGAAACACCATATATTTT. Amino acid sequence: CASSADRGPGNTIYF.

CDR3 nucleotides: TGTGCCATTGCGGGACAGGGGAACTACGAGCAGTACTTC. Translation: CAIAGQGNYEQYF. This chain links TRBV10-3 with TRBJ2-7; 10 positions match TRBD1. CDR1 ENHRY and CDR2 SYGVKD come from the germline V gene. The ends lost 9 bases at V and 3 bases at J; junction bases unmatched: 5. The CDR3 has 13 residues.

V usage is TRBV7-2 and J usage is TRBJ1-4; TRBD1 might be the D (5 bases). The CDR3 has 14 residues. The germline V and J ends were trimmed by 5 bases and 7 bases, with 14 bases remaining between them. The germline CDR1 and CDR2 sequences are SGHTA and FQGNSA. CDR3 bases: TGTGCCAGCAGCCAGGCACAGGCCACTGAAAAACTGTTTTTT. Encoded protein: CASSQAQATEKLFF.

This chain connects TRBV6-5 to TRBJ1-3, with D unresolved. V lost 0 bases to trimming and J lost 10 bases, with 13 bases between them. In germline, CDR1 is MNHEY, CDR2 SVGAGI. The CDR3 consists of 14 residues. CDR3 DNA sequence: TGTGCCAGCAGTTACTCCCGGCCCCTCGGGACCATATATTTT. This gives the protein CASSYSRPLGTIYF.

For the CDR3, the DNA is TGTGCCAGCAGTCCCCTGTTTTTCGCGGGAGGCCTCTCCTACAATGAGCAGTTCTTC. Translating it yields CASSPLFFAGGLSYNEQFF. The chain recombines TRBV28 with TRBJ2-1; 8 bases are a match to TRBD2. Looked up from germline, CDR1 is MDHEN and CDR2 is SYDVKM. After removal of 5 bases from V and 0 bases from J, the junction contained 15 bases not matched to a gene. The CDR3 extends over 19 amino acids.

The rearrangement links TRBV6-6 to TRBJ2-3; D ambiguous. In germline, CDR1 is MNHNY, CDR2 SVGAGI (reference sequence). This CDR3 has 15 residues. Deletions cut 2 bases from V and 6 bases from J, with 15 bases between. The CDR3 loop is CASSYPNSISDTQYF. CDR3 nucleotide sequence: TGTGCCAGCAGTTACCCGAATAGTATTTCGGATACGCAGTATTTT.

V gene TRBV19 combines with J gene TRBJ2-7, with TRBD1 matching 7 bases. Per germline, CDR1 LNHDA and CDR2 SQIVND (reference sequence). The V segment lost 3 bases and the J segment 3 bases; nucleotides outside the gene matches: 8. The CDR3 is 15 residues long. The CDR3 loop is CASSMRDSGFYEQYF. Here the CDR3 DNA reads TGTGCCAGTAGTATGAGGGACAGTGGTTTCTACGAGCAGTACTTC.

This clone was counted between two and nine times. Other DNA sequences of this sample code for an identical CDR3. The rearrangement links TRBV30 to TRBJ1-2, with D possibly being TRBD1 (5 bases). There are 12 residues in the CDR3. Germline CDR1 is GTSNPN and CDR2 is SVGIG (reference sequence). V was cut by 0 bases and J by 3 bases, with 5 bases left in between. The CDR3 DNA follows: TGTGCCTGGAGTGTGACAGACTATGGCTACACCTTC. Translating gives CAWSVTDYGYTF.

The chain combines TRBV28 with TRBJ1-3; D remains unclear. This CDR3 region has 14 residues. Germline V gene data show CDR1 as MDHEN and CDR2 as SYDVKM. V was pared by 5 bases and J by 4 bases, with 12 bases between. The CDR3 sequence: CASSPEGLGNTIYF. CDR3 DNA sequence: TGTGCCAGCAGTCCTGAGGGTTTGGGAAACACCATATATTTT.

The chain combines TRBV28 with TRBJ2-1, with 8 bases lining up with TRBD2. The CDR3 length is 17 residues. V shed 2 bases, J shed 6 bases, and the junction held 12 bases outside the gene matches. Germline V gene sequence: CDR1 MDHEN, CDR2 SYDVKM. CDR3 nucleotide sequence: TGTGCCAGCAGTTTACGTTATGGGCTAGCGGGCCTCAATGAGCAGTTCTTC. Amino acid sequence: CASSLRYGLAGLNEQFF. Using reference TRBV28 and TRBJ2-1 for the parts outside the CDR3, the full variable domain is DVKVTQSSRYLVKRTGEKVFLECVQDMDHENMFWYRQDPGLGLRLIYFSYDVKMKEKGDIPEGYSVSREKKERFSLILESASTNQTSMYLCASSLRYGLAGLNEQFFGPGTRLTVL.

V usage is TRBV7-3 and J usage is TRBJ2-1; 8 bases agree with TRBD2. V lost 5 bases, J lost 6 bases, and 9 bases stayed unmatched. The CDR3 is made up of 15 amino acids. Germline values: CDR1 SGHTA, CDR2 FQGTGA. CDR3 region: CASSHGLALGNEQFF. The CDR3 nucleotides are TGTGCCAGCAGCCACGGACTAGCCCTAGGCAATGAGCAGTTCTTC.

The chain is built from TRBV19 and TRBJ2-7, with a weak D call TRBD1 (6 bases). This CDR3 has 13 amino acids. Germline CDR1 reads LNHDA; CDR2 reads SQIVND (reference sequence). The V end lost 5 bases, the J end lost 0 bases, and 8 bases lay between the germline ends. The DNA of the CDR3 is TGTGCCAGTAGTGAAGGGGGCTCCTACGAGCAGTACTTC. Encoded protein: CASSEGGSYEQYF.

This chain uses TRBV6-5 with TRBJ2-3; 9 bases map to TRBD1. CDR3 length equals 15 residues. The germline V gene encodes CDR1 MNHEY and CDR2 SVGAGI. J was trimmed by 5 bases and V by 0 bases; bases with no gene match: 3. The CDR3 protein is CASSYSGTGKDTQYF. CDR3 DNA: TGTGCCAGCAGTTACTCCGGGACAGGGAAAGATACGCAGTATTTT.

This clone was detected a few times. The junction departs from the called germline gene at one end, perhaps through a read error. This CDR3 reads CASQNLGQALF. CDR3 in DNA: TGTGCCAGCCAGAATTTGGGACAGGCCCTCTTC. The chain couples TRBV2 to TRBJ2-7, with 8 positions matching TRBD1. Per germline, CDR1 SNHLY and CDR2 FYNNEI. This CDR3 comprises 11 residues.